The clone carrying this T cell receptor beta chain has a single count. Its matching antigen is unknown. Assay used: immunoSEQ multiplex PCR; TCRdb lists only in-frame clones, some missing. Among more than 85,000 clones listed, around 90% were seen once. The data were obtained in a study of T cell responses to AZD1222 COVID-19 vaccine. Study-wide points: Females outnumbered males among donors, who were mostly white British; clonal diversity was possibly underestimated. Every sample of the repertoires postdated the peak T cell response. Within unmutated variant regions lay the reported targets of nearly half of spike-specific TCRs. Only six or seven AZD1222 recipients tested seropositive at baseline.

V lost 4 bases, J lost 4 bases, and 16 bases lay in between. The CDR3 sequence is 15 residues long. Germline loops: CDR1 SGHVS, CDR2 FQNEAQ. V gene TRBV7-8 combines with J gene TRBJ2-5; D possibly corresponds to TRBD2 (6 bases). This clonotype originated in an adult in good health. Sequenced material: peripheral blood, taken on day 0 of MenACWY control vaccination. CDR3 nucleotides: TGTGCCAGCAGCTCCCTCCGGGGGACCCCAGAGACCCAGTACTTC. This translates into CASSSLRGTPETQYF.